This section outlines one T cell receptor beta chain sequence together with its context. As yet, its antigen is unknown. The J segment lost 4 bases and the V segment lost 3 bases, leaving 4 bases of the junction unmatched. The CDR3 contains 14 residues. Germline values: CDR1 MGHDK, CDR2 SYGVNS. The source of the sample is a study of cytomegalovirus exposure and HLA in healthy donors. Findings and limits, study-wide: TCR beta chains numbering some 160 were designated cytomegalovirus-associated. In vitro data verified three CMV-associated chains as specific for CMV antigens.

Use of 60 Vbeta and 13 Jbeta primers characterized the PCR. TCRdb keeps only in-frame clones here, not all; method: immunoSEQ multiplex PCR. The sample has 170,000 or so clones, about 80% seen once; the top ten hold around 7.3%. The chain is built from TRBV25-1 and TRBJ2-5; 8 bases fit TRBD1. The specimen sequenced was PBMCs. This receptor was identified in a man aged 30 to 39 in good health and CMV-seropositive. CDR3 DNA: TGTGCCAGCAGTGACCCTGACAGGGGAGAGACCCAGTACTTC. The encoded protein is CASSDPDRGETQYF.